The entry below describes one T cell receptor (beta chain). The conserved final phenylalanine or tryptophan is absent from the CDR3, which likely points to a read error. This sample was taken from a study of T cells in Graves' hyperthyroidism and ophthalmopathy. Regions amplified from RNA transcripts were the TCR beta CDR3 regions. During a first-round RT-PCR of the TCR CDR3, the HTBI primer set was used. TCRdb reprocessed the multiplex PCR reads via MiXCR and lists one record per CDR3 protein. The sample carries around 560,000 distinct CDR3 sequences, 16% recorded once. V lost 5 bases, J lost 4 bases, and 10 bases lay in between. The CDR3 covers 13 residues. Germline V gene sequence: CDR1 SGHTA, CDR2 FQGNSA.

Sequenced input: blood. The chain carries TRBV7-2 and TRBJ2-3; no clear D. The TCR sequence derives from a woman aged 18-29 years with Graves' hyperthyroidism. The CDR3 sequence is CASSPPGADTQYL. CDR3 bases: TGTGCCAGCAGCCCACCAGGAGCAGATACGCAGTATCTT.